This T cell receptor (beta chain) emerged from a study of blood T cell repertoires in COVID-19. Study overall: The study drew acute and convalescent COVID-19 samples from the United States, Italy and Spain. Sample material is recorded as cDNA or gDNA derived from T cells, B-cell-depleted T cells, or PBMCs.

Trimming at V came to 1 base and at J to 4 bases, leaving 8 bases not matched to a gene. The germline CDR1 and CDR2 sequences are MGHRA and YSYEKL. The CDR3 is 16 amino acids. As processed by the authors: Cell counts per sample came from amplifying reference gene primers. Method: immunoSEQ multiplex PCR; TCRdb's copy keeps in-frame clones and lacks some. The V and J calls and the clone size are those of that table, but D and trimming were determined from the DNA. The table has fewer than 250,000 clones, approximately 84% seen once. This TCR came from a man aged 45-60 years with acute or convalescent COVID-19. The sample comprised peripheral blood. The J gene is TRBJ2-3, the V gene TRBV4-1; 7 nucleotides line up with TRBD2. The CDR3 is CASSQGRGRDPDTQYF. The CDR3, as DNA: TGCGCCAGCAGCCAAGGTCGCGGGAGAGATCCAGATACGCAGTATTTT.